This T cell receptor beta chain stems from a study of read filtering for tumor transcriptome and immune sequencing. Across the whole study: Patients were about 18 male and around 15 female, mean age approximately 70 years, range about 47 to 80.

This CDR3 comprises 15 residues. The germline V gene has CDR1 SGDLS and CDR2 YYNGEE. V dropped 0 bases and J dropped 11 bases, with 18 bases sitting between them. The library was built from around 380 ng RNA with molecular barcoded adaptors for alpha/delta and beta/gamma chains. TCRdb recomputed calls from the reads with MiXCR, one row per CDR3 protein. Among 12,000 to 15,000 distinct CDR3 sequences, roughly 22% were seen once, and the ten largest hold approximately 80%. This clonotype has ten or more counts. At the time of active disease, bone marrow was collected from every patient. The sequenced sample consisted of a population of CD138-negative cells sorted from bone marrow. The source of this sequence is a donor aged 40 or over with multiple myeloma. The V gene is TRBV9, the J gene TRBJ2-1, with D perhaps matching TRBD1 (6 bases). Here the CDR3 DNA reads TGTGCCAGCAGCGTAGGAGGGGGATTCGCCCTGCAGCAGTTCTTC. Protein sequence: CASSVGGGFALQQFF.